The clone carrying this TCR beta chain has a handful of counts. Its antigen is still unknown. These data come from a study of beta chain features in type 1 diabetes. Study results and caveats: TCRB CDR3 length was moderately but significantly reduced in all four CD4+ subsets of Type 1 diabetes patients.

The V and J ends lost 7 bases and 0 bases respectively, with 6 bases between them. Germline lookup yields CDR1 SQVTM and CDR2 ANQGSEA. CDR3 size: 11 residues. Investigators reverse transcribed all isolated RNA, so they sequenced expressed TCRB transcripts. The assay was immunoSEQ multiplex PCR, and TCRdb's table has in-frame clones only and misses some. This repertoire shows about half a million clones, about 32% found once; its top ten account for about 0.065%. The source of this sequence is a man aged 18-30 years in good health. The sample consisted of naive CD4+ T cells from blood. This sequence joins TRBV29-1 and TRBJ1-2; D remains ambiguous. The CDR3 bases are TGCAGCGCGCACGCTAACTATGGCTACACCTTC. Encoded protein: CSAHANYGYTF.